The rows below give T cell receptor beta chains drawn from one sample of a study of CD8 T cells in Susac syndrome. TCRdb reprocessed the immunoSEQ multiplex PCR reads with MiXCR, giving one entry per CDR3 protein. The sample contains roughly 180,000 distinct CDR3 sequences, 85% to 95% of which appear only once. Sequenced input: CD4+ T cells from PBMCs. The source of these receptors is a human donor with Susac syndrome. CDR3s include the opening cysteine and the closing phenylalanine or tryptophan. Each record gives: V gene, D gene, J gene, clone size, CDR3 protein, CDR3 DNA. A D gene is named only where the DNA matches it firmly. The size of a clone is reported for some rows only, either as once, few or many, or as a class for expanded clones.

v_gene: TRBV29-1; d_gene: TRBD1; j_gene: TRBJ1-2; abundance: NA; CDR3aa: CSVIKTTGAGTF; CDR3nt: TGCAGCGTCATTAAAACGACAGGGGCGGGTACCTTC
v_gene: TRBV23-1; d_gene: TRBD1; j_gene: TRBJ1-4; abundance: NA; CDR3aa: CASSPHRGRNREKLFF; CDR3nt: TGCGCCAGCAGTCCGCACAGGGGGCGGAATAGGGAAAAACTGTTTTTT
v_gene: TRBV12-3/TRBV12-4; d_gene: NA; j_gene: TRBJ2-7; abundance: NA; CDR3aa: CASSLVGDEQYF; CDR3nt: TGTGCCAGCAGTTTAGTGGGGGACGAGCAGTACTTC
v_gene: TRBV6-4; d_gene: NA; j_gene: TRBJ2-2; abundance: NA; CDR3aa: CASSEEGLTGELFF; CDR3nt: TGTGCCAGCTCAGAGGAAGGGCTCACCGGGGAGCTGTTTTTT
v_gene: TRBV2; d_gene: NA; j_gene: TRBJ1-1; abundance: NA; CDR3aa: CASSAEGVTEAFF; CDR3nt: TGTGCCAGCAGTGCGGAGGGGGTGACTGAAGCTTTCTTT
v_gene: TRBV7-9; d_gene: NA; j_gene: TRBJ1-1; abundance: NA; CDR3aa: CASSLVPRDAEAFF; CDR3nt: TGTGCCAGCAGCTTAGTTCCCAGGGACGCTGAAGCTTTCTTT
v_gene: TRBV29-1; d_gene: NA; j_gene: TRBJ1-1; abundance: NA; CDR3aa: CSVQARLSGMNTEAFF; CDR3nt: TGCAGCGTCCAAGCGCGGCTCAGTGGGATGAACACTGAAGCTTTCTTT
v_gene: TRBV12-3/TRBV12-4; d_gene: TRBD2; j_gene: TRBJ2-7; abundance: NA; CDR3aa: CASSLSSGTYEQYF; CDR3nt: TGTGCCAGCAGTTTGTCTAGCGGGACCTACGAGCAGTACTTC
v_gene: TRBV20-1; d_gene: TRBD2; j_gene: TRBJ2-3; abundance: NA; CDR3aa: CSAPSGGTTDTQYF; CDR3nt: TGCAGTGCACCAAGCGGGGGGACGACAGATACGCAGTATTTT
v_gene: TRBV29-1; d_gene: TRBD2; j_gene: TRBJ2-1; abundance: NA; CDR3aa: CSAGGTSGRAGEFF; CDR3nt: TGCAGCGCGGGGGGGACTAGCGGGAGGGCTGGGGAGTTCTTC
v_gene: TRBV19; d_gene: NA; j_gene: TRBJ2-7; abundance: NA; CDR3aa: CASSSPGVPYEQYF; CDR3nt: TGTGCCAGTAGTTCACCCGGGGTGCCCTACGAGCAGTACTTC
v_gene: TRBV5-1; d_gene: NA; j_gene: TRBJ2-5; abundance: NA; CDR3aa: CASSNSQETQYF; CDR3nt: TGCGCCAGCAGCAACTCCCAAGAGACCCAGTACTTC
v_gene: TRBV5-5; d_gene: NA; j_gene: TRBJ2-6; abundance: NA; CDR3aa: CASQRGYSGANVLTF; CDR3nt: TGTGCCAGCCAAAGGGGCTACTCTGGGGCCAACGTCCTGACTTTC
v_gene: TRBV14; d_gene: TRBD1; j_gene: TRBJ2-3; abundance: NA; CDR3aa: CASSQVPGQGTTDTQYF; CDR3nt: TGTGCCAGCAGCCAAGTGCCGGGACAGGGGACAACAGATACGCAGTATTTT
v_gene: TRBV12-3/TRBV12-4; d_gene: NA; j_gene: TRBJ1-6; abundance: NA; CDR3aa: CASREQAYNSPLHF; CDR3nt: TGTGCCAGCAGAGAACAGGCGTATAATTCACCCCTCCACTTT
v_gene: TRBV20-1; d_gene: TRBD2; j_gene: TRBJ2-4; abundance: NA; CDR3aa: CSALREEGNIQYF; CDR3nt: TGCAGTGCTCTGCGGGAGGAAGGAAACATTCAGTACTTC
v_gene: TRBV7-2; d_gene: TRBD2; j_gene: TRBJ2-7; abundance: NA; CDR3aa: CASSPGLAGVGEQYF; CDR3nt: TGTGCCAGCAGCCCAGGACTAGCGGGAGTCGGGGAGCAGTACTTC
v_gene: TRBV6-2/TRBV6-3; d_gene: NA; j_gene: TRBJ2-7; abundance: once; CDR3aa: CASSYSALAAYEQYF; CDR3nt: TGTGCCAGCAGTTACTCAGCACTAGCAGCCTACGAGCAGTACTTC
v_gene: TRBV18; d_gene: NA; j_gene: TRBJ1-6; abundance: NA; CDR3aa: CASSTSSVNSPLHF; CDR3nt: TGTGCCAGCTCAACCTCCTCCGTTAATTCACCCCTCCACTTT
v_gene: TRBV19; d_gene: TRBD1; j_gene: TRBJ1-2; abundance: NA; CDR3aa: CASSNGLGQGINGYTF; CDR3nt: TGTGCCAGTAGTAACGGGCTTGGACAGGGAATTAATGGCTACACCTTC
v_gene: TRBV3-1; d_gene: TRBD2; j_gene: TRBJ2-1; abundance: once; CDR3aa: CASSQEGWRGAYNEQFF; CDR3nt: TGTGCCAGCAGCCAAGAAGGGTGGCGGGGGGCCTACAATGAGCAGTTCTTC
v_gene: TRBV20-1; d_gene: NA; j_gene: TRBJ2-7; abundance: NA; CDR3aa: CSAEQGALLGEQYF; CDR3nt: TGCAGTGCAGAACAGGGAGCCCTTCTGGGCGAGCAGTACTTC
v_gene: TRBV5-1; d_gene: TRBD2; j_gene: TRBJ2-4; abundance: NA; CDR3aa: CASSLGPAGGNQYF; CDR3nt: TGCGCCAGCAGCTTGGGCCCAGCGGGAGGAAACCAGTACTTC
v_gene: TRBV30; d_gene: NA; j_gene: TRBJ1-5; abundance: once; CDR3aa: CASRGAGSNQPQHF; CDR3nt: TGTGCCTCACGGGGGGCAGGTAGCAATCAGCCCCAGCATTTT
v_gene: TRBV19; d_gene: TRBD2; j_gene: TRBJ2-5; abundance: NA; CDR3aa: CASSDERGYGKTQYF; CDR3nt: TGTGCCAGTAGTGACGAGCGGGGGTACGGGAAGACCCAGTACTTC
v_gene: TRBV20-1; d_gene: TRBD2; j_gene: TRBJ2-1; abundance: NA; CDR3aa: CSAPSSGTFYNEQFF; CDR3nt: TGCAGTGCTCCTTCTAGCGGAACCTTCTACAATGAGCAGTTCTTC
v_gene: TRBV5-6; d_gene: TRBD2; j_gene: TRBJ2-1; abundance: NA; CDR3aa: CASSLLAGPLLF; CDR3nt: TGTGCCAGCAGTCTACTAGCGGGTCCTCTACTCTTC
v_gene: TRBV7-2; d_gene: TRBD1; j_gene: TRBJ2-5; abundance: NA; CDR3aa: CASSLDRGAETQYF; CDR3nt: TGTGCCAGCAGCCTCGACAGGGGGGCAGAGACCCAGTACTTC
v_gene: TRBV9; d_gene: TRBD1; j_gene: TRBJ2-7; abundance: NA; CDR3aa: CASSPRTGSYEQYF; CDR3nt: TGTGCCAGCAGTCCCAGGACAGGCTCCTACGAGCAGTACTTC
v_gene: TRBV3-1; d_gene: NA; j_gene: TRBJ1-4; abundance: NA; CDR3aa: CASSHKLLLGDRSGEKLFF; CDR3nt: TGTGCCAGCAGCCACAAGTTACTTTTAGGCGACAGATCTGGTGAAAAACTGTTTTTT
v_gene: TRBV2; d_gene: NA; j_gene: TRBJ1-5; abundance: NA; CDR3aa: CASNREGNQPQHF; CDR3nt: TGTGCCAGCAACCGAGAGGGCAATCAGCCCCAGCATTTT
v_gene: TRBV7-2; d_gene: TRBD2; j_gene: TRBJ2-5; abundance: NA; CDR3aa: CASSLVGGRRETQYF; CDR3nt: TGTGCCAGCAGCTTAGTCGGCGGGAGGCGAGAGACCCAGTACTTC
v_gene: TRBV7-3; d_gene: NA; j_gene: TRBJ1-1; abundance: NA; CDR3aa: CASSLTSAMNTEAFF; CDR3nt: TGTGCCAGCAGCTTAACATCAGCGATGAACACTGAAGCTTTCTTT
v_gene: TRBV25-1; d_gene: NA; j_gene: TRBJ2-5; abundance: NA; CDR3aa: CASSHRGGETQYF; CDR3nt: TGTGCCAGCAGCCACAGGGGAGGGGAGACCCAGTACTTC
v_gene: TRBV14; d_gene: TRBD1; j_gene: TRBJ2-2; abundance: NA; CDR3aa: CASSLRQGAHTGELFF; CDR3nt: TGTGCCAGCAGCCTTAGACAGGGGGCTCACACCGGGGAGCTGTTTTTT
v_gene: TRBV3-1; d_gene: TRBD2; j_gene: TRBJ2-3; abundance: NA; CDR3aa: CASSPGLAGGIYTSTDTQYF; CDR3nt: TGTGCCAGCAGCCCGGGACTAGCGGGGGGAATATATACTAGCACAGATACGCAGTATTTT
v_gene: TRBV5-1; d_gene: NA; j_gene: TRBJ1-2; abundance: NA; CDR3aa: CASSAGTANYGYTF; CDR3nt: TGCGCCAGCAGCGCAGGGACGGCTAACTATGGCTACACCTTC
v_gene: TRBV7-9; d_gene: NA; j_gene: TRBJ2-5; abundance: NA; CDR3aa: CASSPKTRLGETQYF; CDR3nt: TGTGCCAGCAGCCCAAAAACTAGGCTTGGGGAGACCCAGTACTTC
v_gene: TRBV19; d_gene: NA; j_gene: TRBJ1-2; abundance: NA; CDR3aa: CASIPQGLKHGYTF; CDR3nt: TGTGCCAGTATCCCACAGGGCTTGAAGCATGGCTACACCTTC
v_gene: TRBV3-1; d_gene: NA; j_gene: TRBJ2-1; abundance: NA; CDR3aa: CASSQPSGITQFF; CDR3nt: TGTGCCAGCAGCCAACCTTCCGGGATAACGCAGTTCTTC
v_gene: TRBV21-1; d_gene: NA; j_gene: TRBJ2-1; abundance: NA; CDR3aa: CASSTLFLSSYNEQFF; CDR3nt: TGTGCCAGCAGCACTCTATTCCTGAGCTCCTACAATGAGCAGTTCTTC
v_gene: TRBV20-1; d_gene: NA; j_gene: TRBJ2-7; abundance: NA; CDR3aa: CSATGPGIEQYF; CDR3nt: TGCAGTGCGACCGGCCCTGGGATCGAGCAGTACTTC
v_gene: TRBV25-1; d_gene: TRBD1; j_gene: TRBJ2-4; abundance: NA; CDR3aa: CASSDQRQGAYKNIQYF; CDR3nt: TGTGCCAGCAGTGACCAAAGACAGGGGGCTTACAAAAACATTCAGTACTTC
v_gene: TRBV7-9; d_gene: TRBD2; j_gene: TRBJ2-3; abundance: NA; CDR3aa: CASSLTPGGLDTQYF; CDR3nt: TGTGCCAGCAGCTTAACCCCGGGAGGGCTGGATACGCAGTATTTT
v_gene: TRBV20-1; d_gene: TRBD2; j_gene: TRBJ2-3; abundance: NA; CDR3aa: CSALPAGGGDTQYF; CDR3nt: TGCAGTGCCCTGCCAGCGGGAGGAGGGGATACGCAGTATTTT
v_gene: TRBV5-1; d_gene: NA; j_gene: TRBJ2-1; abundance: NA; CDR3aa: CASSIGRDYNEQFF; CDR3nt: TGCGCCAGCAGCATTGGCCGGGACTACAATGAGCAGTTCTTC
v_gene: TRBV7-2; d_gene: NA; j_gene: TRBJ1-2; abundance: NA; CDR3aa: CASSPDSYGYTF; CDR3nt: TGTGCCAGCAGCCCCGACTCCTATGGCTACACCTTC
v_gene: TRBV20-1; d_gene: NA; j_gene: TRBJ2-3; abundance: NA; CDR3aa: CSAREDGPDTQYF; CDR3nt: TGCAGTGCTAGAGAGGATGGGCCAGATACGCAGTATTTT
v_gene: TRBV2; d_gene: TRBD1; j_gene: TRBJ1-1; abundance: NA; CDR3aa: CASIKRGQGDTEAFF; CDR3nt: TGTGCCAGCATCAAAAGGGGGCAGGGTGACACTGAAGCTTTCTTT
v_gene: TRBV7-2; d_gene: NA; j_gene: TRBJ2-5; abundance: NA; CDR3aa: CASSMGLSQETQYF; CDR3nt: TGTGCCAGCAGCATGGGACTGAGTCAGGAGACCCAGTACTTC